These 4 T cell receptor beta chains share one sample of origin, sequenced in a study of blood T cell repertoires in COVID-19. The method was immunoSEQ multiplex PCR; TCRdb's version includes in-frame clones alone and lacks a portion of them. The table lists about 280,000 clones, 70% to 90% of them singletons. The sequencing input was PBMCs or T cells enriched from blood (not recorded which). These receptors were taken from a woman aged 25 to 39 with acute COVID-19.

This clone was seen a single time. V is TRBV28 and J is TRBJ2-5; TRBD1 aligns across 8 bases. Germline V gene sequence: CDR1 MDHEN, CDR2 SYDVKM. V was clipped by 5 bases and J by 1 base; unmatched bases: 6. CDR3 size: 15 residues. This chain's CDR3 is CASSQTTGGQETQYF. The CDR3 DNA sequence: TGTGCCAGCAGTCAAACCACAGGGGGCCAAGAGACCCAGTACTTC.

This sequence joins TRBV5-1 and TRBJ2-2, with 11 bases fitting TRBD2. CDR3 length: 15 amino acids. The germline V gene encodes CDR1 SGHRS and CDR2 YFSETQ. V lost 4 bases to trimming and J lost 2 bases; unmatched junction nucleotides: 1. The CDR3 protein is CASSTSGRNTGELFF. The CDR3 bases are TGCGCCAGCAGCACTAGCGGGAGAAACACCGGGGAGCTGTTTTTT.

This chain connects TRBV6-5 to TRBJ2-7; D ambiguous. V lost 2 bases to trimming and J lost 3 bases, with 11 bases between them. This CDR3 is built from 14 residues. The germline CDR1 and CDR2 sequences are MNHEY and SVGAGI. CDR3 residues: CASSYTGSLYEQYF. CDR3 in DNA: TGTGCCAGCAGTTACACCGGGTCACTCTACGAGCAGTACTTC.

The CDR3, as DNA: TGTGCAACCCAGAGCGGGATCTACAATGAGCAGTTCTTC. Amino acid sequence: CATQSGIYNEQFF. The chain carries TRBV27 and TRBJ2-1; 7 nucleotides agree with TRBD2. Germline CDR1 MNHEY, CDR2 SMNVEV (reference sequence). The CDR3 contains 13 residues.